This T cell receptor (beta chain) was captured by sequencing in a study of CD8+ T cells in alopecia areata. The length of the CDR3 is 16 residues. CDR1 and CDR2 from the germline V gene are SEHNR and FQNEAQ (reference sequence). The V end was cut by 5 bases, the J end by 1 base, with 17 bases between. RNA, once extracted, was reverse transcribed into cDNA for use as the sequencing template. This table comes from immunoSEQ multiplex PCR, and its TCRdb copy is limited to in-frame clones, with some not included. This sample has a few hundred thousand clones, with more than 55% found just once. Sequenced sample: CD8+ T cells sorted from blood. The sequence was collected from a human donor in good health. This chain joins TRBV7-9 and TRBJ2-5; tentatively, D is TRBD1 (5 bases). The CDR3 sequence: CASSRFTAGPQETQYF. CDR3 nucleotide sequence: TGTGCCAGCAGCAGATTCACTGCAGGGCCCCAAGAGACCCAGTACTTC.